These 13 T cell receptor beta chains were all obtained from the same sample, sequenced in a study of shared clonotypes between healthy human individuals. Method: immunoSEQ multiplex PCR; TCRdb's copy keeps in-frame clones and lacks some. The sample contains approximately 2,000,000 clones, 90% to 95% of which appear only once. Cells designated naive CD8 were CD45RO-negative and were positively selected for CCR7, with terminally differentiated effector memory CD45RA+ cells excluded. Sequenced input: naive CD8+ T cells from PBMCs. These receptor sequences come from a man aged 18-30 years in good health. Some clones in this sample may be carry-over from other donors' samples.

V usage is TRBV11-1 and J usage is TRBJ2-3; 7 bases line up with TRBD2. Germline loops: CDR1 SGHAT, CDR2 FQDESV (reference sequence). The CDR3 loop spans 16 amino acids. V lost 1 base, J lost 5 bases, and 9 bases stayed unmatched. The DNA for the CDR3 is TGTGCCAGCAGCTTAGAGGGAGGGGCCTACGGAGATACGCAGTATTTT. This translates into CASSLEGGAYGDTQYF. The full variable domain, with the rest looked up from reference TRBV11-1 and TRBJ2-3, is EAEVAQSPRYKITEKSQAVAFWCDPISGHATLYWYRQILGQGPELLVQFQDESVVDDSQLPKDRFSAERLKGVDSTLKIQPAELGDSAMYLCASSLEGGAYGDTQYFGPGTRLTVL.

This clone was seen only a few times. The V call is TRBV28, the J call TRBJ1-1, with 7 bases lining up with TRBD1. V gave up 4 bases and J gave up 1 base; unmatched junction bases: 6. Germline V CDR1 and CDR2: MDHEN, SYDVKM. This CDR3 contains 15 residues. The CDR3 coding sequence is TGTGCCAGCAGTTCCTCCGGGACAGAGAACACTGAAGCTTTCTTT. Its translation is CASSSSGTENTEAFF.

The CDR3 loop reads CASSLYQGIATEAFF. CDR3 DNA: TGTGCCAGCAGTTTATATCAGGGGATAGCGACTGAAGCTTTCTTT. The chain combines TRBV27 with TRBJ1-1, with D possibly matching TRBD1 (6 bases). This CDR3 spans 15 amino acids. Trimming left V 1 base short and J 5 bases short, with 14 bases between. Germline assignment: CDR1 MNHEY and CDR2 SMNVEV (reference sequence).

The chain is built from TRBV15 and TRBJ2-1, with D perhaps TRBD2 (5 bases). The CDR3 contains 13 residues. V lost 1 base to trimming and J lost 9 bases, with 10 bases between them. The germline V gene encodes CDR1 LNHNV and CDR2 YYDKDF (reference sequence). The CDR3 spells CATSRATRREQFF. The CDR3 DNA is TGTGCCACCAGCAGAGCCACTAGGCGTGAGCAGTTCTTC.

V is TRBV28 and J is TRBJ2-7; D is perhaps TRBD1 (7 bases). Trimming cost V 5 bases and J 6 bases, with 17 bases left between them. This CDR3 is built from 14 residues. The germline gives CDR1 MDHEN, CDR2 SYDVKM. In nucleotides, the CDR3 is TGTGCCAGCAGTATCAGGGGGGAGAGCGGCGAGCAGTACTTC. Its protein product is CASSIRGESGEQYF.

The chain links TRBV4-1 to TRBJ1-3, with D maybe TRBD1 (5 bases). In germline, CDR1 is MGHRA, CDR2 YSYEKL. Trimming pared 2 bases from V and 0 bases from J, leaving 11 bases between. CDR3 length: 16 residues. The CDR3 is CASSQNQGRSGNTIYF. The DNA of the CDR3 is TGCGCCAGCAGCCAAAACCAGGGCCGCTCTGGAAACACCATATATTTT.

The chain combines TRBV7-9 with TRBJ2-2; no clear D. Trimming left V 5 bases short and J 1 base short, with 5 bases between. The CDR3 is 13 amino acids. Per germline, CDR1 SEHNR and CDR2 FQNEAQ (reference sequence). CDR3 bases: TGTGCCAGCAGCCCTGTGAACACCGGGGAGCTGTTTTTT. It encodes CASSPVNTGELFF. Based on the CDR3 plus reference TRBV7-9 and TRBJ2-2, the full variable domain is DTGVSQNPRHKITKRGQNVTFRCDPISEHNRLYWYRQTLGQGPEFLTYFQNEAQLEKSRLLSDRFSAERPKGSFSTLEIQRTEQGDSAMYLCASSPVNTGELFFGEGSRLTVL.

The chain carries TRBV6-5 and TRBJ1-5; perhaps TRBD1 as D (5 bases). Trimming cost V 7 bases and J 9 bases, with 16 bases left between them. Per the germline V gene, CDR1 is MNHEY and CDR2 is SVGAGI. The length of the CDR3 is 13 residues. As DNA, the CDR3 is TGTGCCAGCACGCCGGGACCCATGGGGCCCCAGCATTTT. It specifies CASTPGPMGPQHF.

The V gene is TRBV9, the J gene TRBJ2-3; 10 nucleotides line up with TRBD2. Germline V gene data show CDR1 as SGDLS and CDR2 as YYNGEE. J lost 5 bases, V lost 4 bases, and 16 bases had no gene match. The CDR3 is 18 amino acids. In DNA form, the CDR3 reads TGTGCCAGCAGCCACACAGGGGGGCCTAGCGGGAGAGGAGATACGCAGTATTTT. This gives the protein CASSHTGGPSGRGDTQYF. The full variable domain, rest sourced from reference TRBV9 and TRBJ2-3, is DSGVTQTPKHLITATGQRVTLRCSPRSGDLSVYWYQQSLDQGLQFLIQYYNGEERAKGNILERFSAQQFPDLHSELNLSSLELGDSALYFCASSHTGGPSGRGDTQYFGPGTRLTVL.

This clone was seen once. As DNA, the CDR3 is TGTGCCAGCGGGGACCGGCGGGAAGCTTTCTTT. Its protein is CASGDRREAFF. The gene calls are TRBV28 and TRBJ1-1, with D maybe TRBD1 (5 bases). The CDR3 is 11 residues long. With 8 bases removed from V and 8 bases from J, the gap between germline ends came to 12 bases. Looked up from germline, CDR1 is MDHEN and CDR2 is SYDVKM. Supplemented by reference TRBV28 and TRBJ1-1, the full variable domain reads DVKVTQSSRYLVKRTGEKVFLECVQDMDHENMFWYRQDPGLGLRLIYFSYDVKMKEKGDIPEGYSVSREKKERFSLILESASTNQTSMYLCASGDRREAFFGQGTRLTVV.

In its sample, this clone was seen once. This chain connects TRBV28 to TRBJ1-5; no clear D. V dropped 6 bases and J dropped 0 bases, with 12 bases sitting between them. Germline CDR1 MDHEN, CDR2 SYDVKM. The CDR3 loop spans 15 amino acids. The CDR3 nucleotides read TGTGCCAGCAGAAACCGGGTCCCTAGCAATCAGCCCCAGCATTTT. It yields the protein CASRNRVPSNQPQHF. Full variable domain (outside the CDR3, taken from reference TRBV28 and TRBJ1-5): DVKVTQSSRYLVKRTGEKVFLECVQDMDHENMFWYRQDPGLGLRLIYFSYDVKMKEKGDIPEGYSVSREKKERFSLILESASTNQTSMYLCASRNRVPSNQPQHFGDGTRLSIL.

The chain uses TRBV7-9 and TRBJ1-1; D not certain. The germline V gene has CDR1 SEHNR and CDR2 FQNEAQ (reference sequence). The CDR3 covers 12 residues. Trimming shortened V by 3 bases and J by 7 bases, and 9 bases separated the two germline ends. The CDR3 DNA sequence: TGTGCCAGCAGCTTGGCCTCAGGTGAAGCTTTCTTT. Its protein product is CASSLASGEAFF.

This clone was counted once. The J gene is TRBJ1-3, the V gene TRBV18; D gene uncertain. Trimming cost V 5 bases and J 0 bases, with 5 bases left between them. CDR1 is KGHSH and CDR2 is LQKENI in the germline V gene. This CDR3 region has 13 residues. Written as DNA, the CDR3 is TGTGCCAGCTCAGTATACTCTGGAAACACCATATATTTT. Translating gives CASSVYSGNTIYF.